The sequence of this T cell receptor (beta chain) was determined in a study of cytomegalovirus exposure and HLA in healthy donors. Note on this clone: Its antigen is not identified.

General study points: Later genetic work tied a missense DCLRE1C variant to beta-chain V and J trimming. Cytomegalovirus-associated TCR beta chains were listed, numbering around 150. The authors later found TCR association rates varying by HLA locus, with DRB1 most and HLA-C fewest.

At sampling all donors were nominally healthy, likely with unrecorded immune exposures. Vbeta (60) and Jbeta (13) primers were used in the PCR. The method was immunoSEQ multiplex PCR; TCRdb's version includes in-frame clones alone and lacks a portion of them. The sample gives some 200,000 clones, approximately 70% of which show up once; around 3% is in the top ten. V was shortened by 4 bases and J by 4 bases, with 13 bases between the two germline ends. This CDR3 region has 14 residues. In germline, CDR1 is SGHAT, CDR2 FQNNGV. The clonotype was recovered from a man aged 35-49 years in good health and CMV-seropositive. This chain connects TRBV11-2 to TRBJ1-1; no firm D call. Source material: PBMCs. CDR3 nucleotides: TGTGCCAGCAGCTCGGGTCCGGAGAGCACTGAAGCTTTCTTT. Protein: CASSSGPESTEAFF.